Below, one TCR beta chain is given with its context. The data belong to a study of blood T cell repertoires in COVID-19. Study at large: From T cells, B-cell-depleted T cells, or PBMCs came the material, which was cDNA or gDNA.

Germline lookup yields CDR1 LGHNA and CDR2 YNFKEQ. This CDR3 region has 16 residues. The V and J ends lost 3 bases and 0 bases respectively, with 15 bases between them. Participants were aged about 18 to 89 years, lived in roughly 25 US areas, and enrolled virtually. Each participant's cohort was designated according to participant-reported clinical history. The table came from immunoSEQ multiplex PCR; TCRdb's copy has only in-frame clones and leaves some out. The table has some 130,000 clones, around 80% seen once; the top ten hold about 6%. The TCR originated in a woman aged 50 to 60 who had recovered from COVID-19. Sequenced input: PBMCs or T cells enriched from blood (not recorded which). The V call is TRBV4-2, the J call TRBJ2-7, with D maybe TRBD1 (5 bases). The CDR3 DNA is TGTGCCAGCAGCCAGGTTAGGGGCGGTGGCTCCTACGAGCAGTACTTC. Translating it yields CASSQVRGGGSYEQYF.